This T cell receptor beta chain was retrieved from a study of PD-L1 blockade in urothelial cancer. Overall study: Median T cell yield from blood was about 130,000.

V was clipped by 1 base and J by 11 bases, with 15 bases between them. Germline V lookup: CDR1 LNHDA, CDR2 SQIVND (reference sequence). The CDR3 extends over 15 amino acids. Profiling relied on immunoSEQ multiplex PCR, and the TCRdb table lists in-frame clones only, not all of them. Altogether approximately 71,000 clones are present, about 83% being singletons, with the ten largest covering about a tenth. Time point of the sample: pretreatment peripheral blood. The starting material was PBMCs, obtained around atezolizumab (anti-PD-L1) treatment. The chain links TRBV19 to TRBJ1-6; the D gene is possibly TRBD1 (5 bases). The source is a woman in her 70s with urothelial cancer. Here the CDR3 DNA reads TGTGCCAGTAGTATAGGGGAGGGGAACTCTCCACCCCTCCACTTT. This gives the protein CASSIGEGNSPPLHF.